Each of the 6 T cell receptor beta chains below was sequenced from the same sample in a study of T cell repertoires in cytomegalovirus infection. TCRdb re-analysed the reads in MiXCR, keeping a single row per CDR3 protein. The sample has around 450,000 distinct CDR3 sequences; 31% are singletons. The sequenced sample was PBMCs. Source of these receptors: a human donor in good health (CMV status not recorded). Some clones in this sample may be carry-over from other donors' samples.

This clonotype was found a few times. The chain recombines TRBV19 with TRBJ2-2; D gene uncertain. The CDR3 spans 14 residues. V dropped 3 bases and J dropped 3 bases, with 8 bases sitting between them. Germline V gives CDR1 LNHDA, CDR2 SQIVND (reference sequence). CDR3 sequence: CASSMAVYTGELFF. For the CDR3, the DNA is TGTGCCAGTAGTATGGCAGTTTACACCGGGGAGCTGTTTTTT.

This clonotype was recorded a few times. This sequence joins TRBV12-3 or TRBV12-4 and TRBJ2-1; D tentatively reads TRBD1 or TRBD2 (5 bases each). V lost 4 bases, J lost 5 bases, and 12 bases lay in between. There are 14 residues in the CDR3. The CDR3 DNA reads as TGTGCCAGCAGTTACCAGGGACGGGACAATGAGCAGTTCTTC. This encodes CASSYQGRDNEQFF.

This clonotype was observed many times. CDR3 in amino acids: CASSLAGTSGDPGELFF. The CDR3 DNA sequence: TGTGCCAGCAGCTTAGCTGGGACTAGCGGGGACCCCGGGGAGCTGTTTTTT. The chain joins TRBV7-9 to TRBJ2-2; 13 bases are a match to TRBD2. The CDR3 loop spans 17 amino acids. V was clipped by 0 bases and J by 6 bases; unmatched bases: 4. CDR1 and CDR2 from the germline V gene are SEHNR and FQNEAQ (reference sequence).

This clonotype showed up just a few times. CDR3 sequence (DNA): TGTGCCAGCAGCCAGGGACAGGCCAGGGGGCAGCCCCAGCATTTT. Protein: CASSQGQARGQPQHF. This chain joins TRBV6-6 and TRBJ1-5; 8 bases are shared with TRBD1. V was pared by 6 bases and J by 7 bases, with 11 bases of the junction left unmatched. CDR3 length: 15 residues. The germline gives CDR1 MNHNY, CDR2 SVGAGI (reference sequence).

The table lists this clonotype with a few counts. This sequence joins TRBV20-1 and TRBJ2-7; D is undetermined. The CDR3 loop spans 13 amino acids. Trimming left V 0 bases short and J 5 bases short, with 11 bases between. Germline V lookup: CDR1 DFQATT, CDR2 SNEGSKA (reference sequence). CDR3 residues: CSAREYGGDEQYF. The DNA for the CDR3 is TGCAGTGCTAGAGAGTACGGTGGGGACGAGCAGTACTTC.

The rearrangement uses TRBV7-6 and TRBJ2-3; D remains unclear. The V end lost 8 bases, the J end lost 7 bases, and 16 bases lay between the germline ends. Germline-derived CDR1 and CDR2 are SGHVS and FNYEAQ. CDR3 length: 13 residues. CDR3 bases: TGTGCCAGCTGCCACGCTCCCCCATATACGCAGTATTTT. Amino acid sequence: CASCHAPPYTQYF. The whole variable domain, filled in from reference TRBV7-6 and TRBJ2-3, reads GAGVSQSPRYKVTKRGQDVALRCDPISGHVSLYWYRQALGQGPEFLTYFNYEAQQDKSGLPNDRFSAERPEGSISTLTIQRTEQRDSAMYRCASCHAPPYTQYFGPGTRLTVL.